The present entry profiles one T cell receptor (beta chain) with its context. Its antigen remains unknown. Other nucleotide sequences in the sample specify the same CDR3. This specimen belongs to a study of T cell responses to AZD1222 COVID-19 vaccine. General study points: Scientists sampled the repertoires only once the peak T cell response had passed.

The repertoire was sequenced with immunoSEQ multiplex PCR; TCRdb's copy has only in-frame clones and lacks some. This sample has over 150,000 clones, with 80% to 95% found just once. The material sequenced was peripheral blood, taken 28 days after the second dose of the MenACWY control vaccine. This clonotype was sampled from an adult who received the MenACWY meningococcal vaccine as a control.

CDR3 in DNA: TGTGCCAGTAGTATCCGACAGGGGGCGACTAATGAAAAACTGTTTTTT. Protein sequence: CASSIRQGATNEKLFF. V is TRBV19 and J is TRBJ1-4; 10 bases align to TRBD1. CDR1 is LNHDA, CDR2 SQIVND, per germline (reference sequence). This CDR3 comprises 16 residues. V trimming: 3 bases; J trimming: 2 bases; junction bases outside the gene matches: 3. The full variable domain, in which reference TRBV19 and TRBJ1-4 provide the parts outside the CDR3, is DGGITQSPKYLFRKEGQNVTLSCEQNLNHDAMYWYRQDPGQGLRLIYYSQIVNDFQKGDIAEGYSVSREKKESFPLTVTSAQKNPTAFYLCASSIRQGATNEKLFFGSGTQLSVL.